This T cell receptor (beta chain) originates from a study of cytomegalovirus exposure and HLA in healthy donors. The V segment lost 4 bases and the J segment 7 bases; nucleotides outside the gene matches: 1. The CDR3 contains 12 residues. Germline V lookup: CDR1 SGHVS, CDR2 FNYEAQ. PCR employed 60 Vbeta and 13 Jbeta primers. Sequenced by immunoSEQ multiplex PCR; TCRdb stores in-frame clones only, minus some. The table lists roughly 130,000 clones, around 72% of them singletons. Sequenced: PBMCs. V and J are TRBV7-6 and TRBJ1-2, with 9 bases fitting TRBD1. This receptor was identified in a woman between 40 and 55 years old in good health and CMV-seronegative. The CDR3, as DNA: TGTGCCAGCAGCTGGGGACAGGGTGGCTACACCTTC. This codes for CASSWGQGGYTF. The variable domain in full, with the rest retrieved from reference TRBV7-6 and TRBJ1-2, is GAGVSQSPRYKVTKRGQDVALRCDPISGHVSLYWYRQALGQGPEFLTYFNYEAQQDKSGLPNDRFSAERPEGSISTLTIQRTEQRDSAMYRCASSWGQGGYTFGSGTRLTVV.